This TCR beta chain was retrieved from a study of T cell clonotyping in hematopoietic cell transplantation. The protocol was immunoSEQ multiplex PCR, while the TCRdb copy is restricted to in-frame clones and leaves out a portion. Among about 5,700 clones, roughly 90% were seen once, and the ten largest hold 48%. Study-wide findings and caveats: Pathologically expanded recipient clonotypes increased progressively from day 30 to day 180 as diversity fell. Without cell sorting, CD4 versus CD8 contributions remain unresolved. Broader posttransplant TCR repertoire diversity was predicted by graft donor and pretransplant recipient Inverse Simpson Index values.

Germline loops: CDR1 SNHLY, CDR2 FYNNEI. This CDR3 region has 16 residues. For this clone: Its antigen remains unknown. The junction shows a germline mismatch at one end, possibly a read error.

The TCR comes from a female patient aged 50-59 years who had an allogeneic stem cell transplant from an unrelated donor, so T cells may come from the graft donor. Some clones in this sample may be carry-over from other donors' samples. This specimen consisted of peripheral blood mononuclear cells, obtained 100 days after allogeneic stem cell transplant. V gene TRBV2 combines with J gene TRBJ2-6; D may correspond to TRBD1 or TRBD2 (6 bases each). The CDR3 reads CTSTGPAGTGANVLTF. The CDR3, as DNA: TGTACCAGCACAGGGCCCGCGGGGACTGGGGCCAACGTCCTGACTTTC.